These 27 T cell receptor beta chains were sequenced from one sample in a study of regulatory T cells in long-lasting Graves disease. Libraries of TCR beta came from iRepertoire HTBI primers plus Arm-PCR of CDR3 regions. TCRdb analysed the multiplex PCR reads with MiXCR anew, one entry per CDR3 protein. The sample shows 400,000 to 500,000 distinct CDR3 sequences, just under 15% of them seen only once. The time point here: newly diagnosed GD, antithyroid drugs for less than 3 months. With RNA extracted from PBMCs as input, the TCR library was made. This same sample was also part of a study on T cells in Graves' hyperthyroidism and ophthalmopathy.

The source was peripheral blood mononuclear cells (PBMCs), collected at new diagnosis, from a patient treated with antithyroid drugs. Receptors originate from a woman under 40 with Graves disease.

Ten or more counts support this clonotype. This chain joins TRBV20-1 and TRBJ2-1; TRBD2 aligns across 11 bases. The length of the CDR3 is 16 residues. Germline CDR1 and CDR2: DFQATT and SNEGSKA (reference sequence). Trimming removed 0 bases from V and 3 bases from J; junction bases left unmatched: 4. The CDR3 region is CSARDAGTSGYNEQFF. In nucleotides, the CDR3 is TGCAGTGCTAGAGATGCCGGGACTAGCGGCTACAATGAGCAGTTCTTC.

This clonotype has a count of ten or more. The rearrangement links TRBV11-2 to TRBJ2-5; the match to TRBD2 covers 11 bases. V lost 5 bases, J lost 4 bases, and 3 bases stayed unmatched. The germline V gene has CDR1 SGHAT and CDR2 FQNNGV. This CDR3 is 14 amino acids long. CDR3 sequence: CASSLTSGRETQYF. The CDR3 region has the DNA TGTGCCAGCAGCCTTACTAGCGGGAGAGAGACCCAGTACTTC.

This clonotype has ten or more counts. The chain employs TRBV9 and TRBJ2-5; no clear D gene. Trimming removed 0 bases from V and 5 bases from J, with 11 bases in between. Germline V gene sequence: CDR1 SGDLS, CDR2 YYNGEE. The CDR3 is 14 amino acids. The DNA for the CDR3 is TGTGCCAGCAGCGTAGAAAGGTTCGCCGAGACCCAGTACTTC. Its protein product is CASSVERFAETQYF.

This clonotype was seen at least ten times. This chain links TRBV6-1 with TRBJ2-5; tentative D call: TRBD1 (6 bases). From germline, CDR1 is MNHNS and CDR2 SASEGT. V was trimmed by 6 bases and J by 0 bases, leaving 14 bases between them. The CDR3 length is 15 residues. CDR3 region: CASSGQSWYQETQYF. Written as DNA, the CDR3 is TGTGCCAGCAGCGGACAGAGTTGGTACCAAGAGACCCAGTACTTC.

This clonotype was counted at least ten times. The gene calls are TRBV2 and TRBJ1-5, with D possibly TRBD1 on 6 matching bases. Germline assignment: CDR1 SNHLY and CDR2 FYNNEI. This CDR3 contains 15 residues. V was trimmed by 2 bases and J by 4 bases, leaving 12 bases between them. CDR3 residues: CASSESEGGNQPQHF. CDR3 in DNA: TGTGCCAGCAGTGAATCCGAGGGGGGGAATCAGCCCCAGCATTTT.

This clonotype was observed at least ten times. V is TRBV12-3 or TRBV12-4 and J is TRBJ2-6, with D possibly being TRBD1 (6 bases). The CDR3 is made up of 17 amino acids. Trimming removed 5 bases at V and 1 base at J, with 15 bases between. This CDR3 is CASSPRGQYSGANVLTF. The CDR3 DNA sequence: TGTGCCAGCAGTCCGCGCGGACAGTATTCTGGGGCCAACGTCCTGACTTTC.

This clonotype showed up many times. V gene TRBV2 combines with J gene TRBJ2-4, with D unclear. Germline CDR1 SNHLY, CDR2 FYNNEI. The CDR3 has 11 amino acids. V dropped 5 bases and J dropped 15 bases, with 14 bases sitting between them. CDR3: CASSRDVVLYF. The CDR3 DNA sequence: TGTGCCAGCAGTCGAGATGTGGTGTTGTACTTC.

This clonotype was observed at least ten times. V is TRBV27 and J is TRBJ2-7, with TRBD2 matching 11 bases. CDR1 and CDR2 from the germline V gene are MNHEY and SMNVEV (reference sequence). This CDR3 has 14 residues. With V trimmed by 1 base and J by 4 bases, 0 bases remained unmatched. The CDR3 region is CASSLLAGGYEQYF. The DNA of the CDR3 is TGTGCCAGCAGTTTATTAGCGGGAGGGTACGAGCAGTACTTC.

This clonotype was observed a few times. This rearrangement joins TRBV7-2 to TRBJ1-2; tentative D call: TRBD1 (5 bases). V lost 8 bases and J 5 bases, leaving 12 bases between the germline ends. Per germline, CDR1 SGHTA and CDR2 FQGNSA. This CDR3 region has 12 residues. The DNA for the CDR3 is TGTGCCAGCGACCGACAGCTTTATGGCTACACCTTC. It codes for CASDRQLYGYTF. Using reference TRBV7-2 and TRBJ1-2 for the parts outside the CDR3, the full variable domain is GAGVSQSPSNKVTEKGKDVELRCDPISGHTALYWYRQSLGQGLEFLIYFQGNSAPDKSGLPSDRFSAERTGGSVSTLTIQRTQQEDSAVYLCASDRQLYGYTFGSGTRLTVV.

The sample holds many counts of this clonotype. The junction does not match germline at one end; this may be a read error. The chain links TRBV5-1 to TRBJ2-5; the match to TRBD2 covers 8 bases. The CDR3 loop spans 14 amino acids. Germline CDR1 reads SGHRS; CDR2 reads YFSETQ. This CDR3 reads CASSSIAGQETQYF. CDR3 DNA: TGTGCCAGCAGCTCCATAGCGGGACAAGAGACCCAGTACTTC.

This clonotype was found many times. The genes are TRBV28 and TRBJ1-2; no reliable D call. Germline CDR1 is MDHEN and CDR2 is SYDVKM. The CDR3 has 13 residues. The germline V and J ends were trimmed by 3 bases and 4 bases, with 9 bases remaining between them. DNA for the CDR3: TGTGCCAGCAGTTTGAGTCTGGGCTATGGCTACACCTTC. Residues: CASSLSLGYGYTF.

This clonotype was seen a few times. This chain uses TRBV24-1 with TRBJ2-1, with 10 nucleotides matching TRBD2. The germline V gene encodes CDR1 KGHDR and CDR2 SFDVKD. CDR3 length: 15 residues. The V segment lost 5 bases and the J segment 6 bases; nucleotides outside the gene matches: 6. The CDR3 bases are TGTGCCACCAGTGTAGGACTAGCGGCTAGCAATGAGCAGTTCTTC. Its protein is CATSVGLAASNEQFF.

This chain joins TRBV9 and TRBJ2-5; D uncertain. Germline values: CDR1 SGDLS, CDR2 YYNGEE. V lost 0 bases and J 1 base, leaving 7 bases between the germline ends. This CDR3 is 14 amino acids long. CDR3 amino acids: CASSVAAVQETQYF. The CDR3 nucleotides are TGTGCCAGCAGCGTAGCGGCAGTCCAAGAGACCCAGTACTTC.

This rearrangement joins TRBV7-2 to TRBJ1-5, with D perhaps matching TRBD1 (6 bases). The CDR3 has 14 residues. Looked up from germline, CDR1 is SGHTA and CDR2 is FQGNSA. V was clipped by 11 bases and J by 1 base, with 15 bases between them. The CDR3 bases are TGTGCCGCCAGCGCAGGGGTGAGCAATCAGCCCCAGCATTTT. Translation: CAASAGVSNQPQHF.

There are many counts of this clonotype. The chain couples TRBV24-1 to TRBJ2-2; no definite D call. Trimming shortened V by 5 bases and J by 4 bases, and 4 bases separated the two germline ends. Germline-derived CDR1 and CDR2 are KGHDR and SFDVKD. The CDR3 contains 12 residues. In nucleotides, the CDR3 is TGTGCCACCAGTGCAGGCACCGGGGAGCTGTTTTTT. Its protein product is CATSAGTGELFF.

This chain joins TRBV20-1 and TRBJ2-1, with 13 bases lining up with TRBD2. Losses at the gene ends were 5 bases for V and 10 bases for J; bases not matched to a gene: 8. CDR3 size: 14 residues. CDR1 and CDR2 (germline): DFQATT, SNEGSKA (reference sequence). The CDR3 spells CSAVGLAGSLEQFF. DNA of the CDR3: TGCAGTGCTGTGGGACTAGCGGGGTCGTTGGAGCAGTTCTTC.

This clonotype was detected only a few times. The chain recombines TRBV5-4 with TRBJ1-4; TRBD1 might be the D (6 bases). The CDR3 has 14 amino acids. The germline V gene encodes CDR1 SGHNT and CDR2 YYREEE (reference sequence). The V gene lost 4 bases and the J gene lost 10 bases, with 17 bases spanning the gap. The CDR3 spells CASSRGQRSGKLFF. The CDR3 bases are TGTGCCAGCAGCCGCGGACAGCGAAGTGGAAAACTGTTTTTT.

CDR3 DNA sequence: TGTGCCAGCAGTGAGAGGGCGGGTCAGACTGAAGCTTTCTTT. Translating gives CASSERAGQTEAFF. V usage is TRBV2 and J usage is TRBJ1-1; D is uncertain. Germline CDR1 is SNHLY and CDR2 is FYNNEI. This CDR3 is 14 amino acids long. V was cut by 3 bases and J by 5 bases, with 13 bases left in between.

The chain recombines TRBV15 with TRBJ2-7, with D uncertain. The ends were cut back, 1 base at V and 6 bases at J, with 13 bases in the middle. Germline CDR1 LNHNV, CDR2 YYDKDF (reference sequence). The CDR3 has 14 amino acids. The CDR3 loop reads CATSRGPGTREQYF. The CDR3 region has the DNA TGTGCCACCAGCAGAGGCCCAGGAACACGCGAGCAGTACTTC.

This clonotype appeared many times. The rearrangement joins TRBV7-7 to TRBJ2-5; 11 nucleotides line up with TRBD1. Trimming took 5 bases from V and 5 from J; bases not matched to a gene: 1. The CDR3 sequence is 13 residues long. Germline V gives CDR1 SSHAT, CDR2 FNYEAQ (reference sequence). The CDR3 nucleotides are TGTGCCAGCAGCCGGGACAGGGGGGAGACCCAGTACTTC. This encodes CASSRDRGETQYF.

The table lists this clonotype with many counts. This chain uses TRBV15 with TRBJ1-5; D is perhaps TRBD1 (5 bases). Germline V gives CDR1 LNHNV, CDR2 YYDKDF (reference sequence). This CDR3 has 16 amino acids. V gave up 8 bases and J gave up 3 bases, with 20 bases separating them. The CDR3 DNA follows: TGTGCCACCGGACACCGGGAACGCAGTCTCAATCAGCCCCAGCATTTT. It yields the protein CATGHRERSLNQPQHF.

V gene TRBV2 combines with J gene TRBJ1-2, with unresolved D. The CDR3 runs 13 residues. V was trimmed by 4 bases and J by 3 bases, leaving 9 bases between them. From germline, CDR1 is SNHLY and CDR2 FYNNEI. The CDR3 DNA is TGTGCCAGCAGTGGGCAGGCTCACTATGGCTACACCTTC. Translation gives CASSGQAHYGYTF.

This clonotype was seen repeatedly, ten times or more. The rearrangement uses TRBV20-1 and TRBJ2-1; 10 positions match TRBD2. This CDR3 contains 16 residues. CDR1 and CDR2 from the germline V gene are DFQATT and SNEGSKA (reference sequence). The ends lost 3 bases at V and 12 bases at J; junction bases unmatched: 17. The CDR3 nucleotides read TGCAGTGCTAGTCCGCTAGCGGGAGCCGGGGGGGACGGGCAGTTCTTC. Translation gives CSASPLAGAGGDGQFF.

This clonotype was seen many times. V is TRBV27 and J is TRBJ2-3; 9 nucleotides line up with TRBD2. This CDR3 spans 17 amino acids. Losses at the gene ends were 3 bases for V and 5 bases for J; bases not matched to a gene: 12. Germline V gives CDR1 MNHEY, CDR2 SMNVEV (reference sequence). In nucleotides, the CDR3 is TGTGCCAGCAGTTTTCTAGCGGGATCTGAGGGGGGAGATACGCAGTATTTT. Translated, it gives CASSFLAGSEGGDTQYF.

Details on this clonotype: Being one base from a much bigger clone, this may be a read error. J is TRBJ2-5 and V is TRBV2; no definite D call. V shed 3 bases and J shed 5 bases, with 7 bases lying between them. The CDR3 is 12 amino acids. The germline V gene encodes CDR1 SNHLY and CDR2 FYNNEI. CDR3 region: CASSDPRETQYF. The CDR3 coding sequence is TGTGCCAGCAGTGACCCACGGGAGACCCAGTACTTC.

This clonotype was counted at least ten times. The chain has TRBV5-5 and TRBJ2-1, with 7 bases that match TRBD2. This CDR3 is 17 amino acids long. Germline trimming cut 5 bases from V and 9 bases from J; bases unmatched to any gene: 20. The germline V gene has CDR1 SGHKS and CDR2 YYEKEE (reference sequence). The CDR3 loop is CASRLAGPKNRVSEQFF. CDR3 nucleotides: TGTGCCAGCAGGTTAGCGGGTCCAAAAAATAGGGTCAGTGAGCAGTTCTTC.

This chain uses TRBV5-8 with TRBJ1-4; D is perhaps TRBD1 (5 bases). Trimming pared 4 bases from V and 7 bases from J, leaving 14 bases between. The germline V gene encodes CDR1 SGHTS and CDR2 YDEGEE. The CDR3 has 14 residues. DNA for the CDR3: TGTGCCAGCAGCCGGGGCGTTGGGGGTGAAAAACTGTTTTTT. Protein product: CASSRGVGGEKLFF.